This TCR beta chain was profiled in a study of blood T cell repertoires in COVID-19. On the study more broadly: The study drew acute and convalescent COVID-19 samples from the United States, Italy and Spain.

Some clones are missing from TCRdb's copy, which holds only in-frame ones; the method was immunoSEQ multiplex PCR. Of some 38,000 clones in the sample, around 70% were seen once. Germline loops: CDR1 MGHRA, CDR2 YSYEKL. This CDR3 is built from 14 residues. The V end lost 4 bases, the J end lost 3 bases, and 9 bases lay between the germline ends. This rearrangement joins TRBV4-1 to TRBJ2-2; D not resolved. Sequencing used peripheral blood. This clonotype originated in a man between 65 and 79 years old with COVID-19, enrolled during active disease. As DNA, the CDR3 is TGCGCCAGCAGCCTAGGCACAGACACCGGGGAGCTGTTTTTT. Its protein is CASSLGTDTGELFF.